These 2 T cell receptor beta chains came from one sample sequenced in a study of vaccination effects on CD4 cells after COVID-19. Before sequencing, viral peptide pools were used by the ViraFEST assay to expand antigen-specific CD4+ T cells. With approximately 10 days of culture completed, CD4+ T cells were isolated. Vaccinated participants had no history of SARS-CoV-2 infection and tested negative for nucleocapsid antibodies. Libraries were prepared by immunoSEQ multiplex PCR; TCRdb keeps only in-frame clonotypes and omits some of them. The sample contains around 66,000 clones, about 79% of which appear only once. The antigens these receptors bind are not known. The starting material was CD4+ T cells from PBMCs cultured with HCoV-OC43 spike peptides, obtained before COVID-19 vaccination. Described subset: HCoV-OC43 spike overlapping peptide pool stimulation. These receptors originate from a human donor who received a COVID-19 vaccine.

This clone was recorded only once. V and J are TRBV6-5 and TRBJ1-1; no reliable D call. Germline V CDR1 and CDR2: MNHEY, SVGAGI. The CDR3 covers 11 residues. As DNA, the CDR3 is TGTGGATCAGCTTTCGGCACTGAAGCTTTCTTT. This sequence encodes CGSAFGTEAFF.

The chain uses TRBV5-1 and TRBJ2-3; 11 bases are shared with TRBD1. The length of the CDR3 is 16 residues. The junction had 14 bases not matched to a gene; V was cut back by 6 bases and J by 8 bases. The germline gives CDR1 SGHRS, CDR2 YFSETQ. CDR3 sequence: CASTPGQGARLGTQYF. The DNA for the CDR3 is TGCGCCAGCACCCCCGGACAGGGGGCAAGACTAGGTACGCAGTATTTT.